This is a list of T cell receptor beta chains from one sample in a study of human T cells and chemical hapten exposure. TCRdb re-analysed the RACE reads in MiXCR, keeping a single row per CDR3 protein. The table has just over 90,000 distinct CDR3 sequences, about 8.7% seen once. Sequencing was performed on whole blood. Receptors were obtained from a female donor in good health. Some clones in this sample may be carry-over from other donors' samples. The CDR3 runs from the conserved cysteine through the conserved F or W. The D gene is left open where the match is weak. Some rows have no size entry. The others give once, few or many, or a class for an expanded clone.

clone size	V gene	D gene	J gene	CDR3 protein	CDR3 DNA
few	TRBV6-1	NA	TRBJ2-2	CASSDPTFGRATGELFF	TGTGCCAGCAGTGACCCCACCTTTGGGCGAGCCACCGGGGAGCTGTTTTTT
few	TRBV3-1	TRBD1	TRBJ1-5	CASTQGQGSHQPQHF	TGTGCCAGCACCCAAGGACAGGGATCTCACCAGCCCCAGCATTTT
few	TRBV15	TRBD1	TRBJ1-4	CATSRDQGTGGVEKLFF	TGTGCCACCAGCAGAGATCAAGGGACAGGGGGCGTTGAAAAACTGTTTTTT
many	TRBV20-1	TRBD1	TRBJ2-7	CSAKLGTGAYEQYF	TGCAGTGCTAAGCTGGGGACAGGGGCCTACGAGCAGTACTTC
many	TRBV30	NA	TRBJ1-5	CAWSVGGNSNQPQHF	TGTGCCTGGAGTGTAGGAGGGAATAGCAATCAGCCCCAGCATTTT
many	TRBV10-3	NA	TRBJ2-2	CAISESGRPANTGELFF	TGTGCCATCAGTGAGTCGGGAAGGCCGGCGAACACCGGGGAGCTGTTTTTT
few	TRBV5-4	TRBD2	TRBJ2-7	CASSLAGGEQYF	TGTGCCAGCAGTCTCGCGGGGGGCGAGCAGTACTTC
many	TRBV7-2	TRBD1	TRBJ1-1	CASSSQGVYTEAFF	TGTGCCAGCAGCTCACAGGGGGTGTACACTGAAGCTTTCTTT
many	TRBV4-3	NA	TRBJ1-4	CASSQDFLQGEEKLFF	TGCGCCAGCAGCCAAGATTTCTTACAGGGAGAGGAAAAACTGTTTTTT
NA	TRBV7-9	TRBD2	TRBJ2-1	CASRGGGNEQFF	TGTGCCAGCAGGGGGGGGGGCAATGAGCAGTTCTTC
many	TRBV20-1	NA	TRBJ1-1	CSARPPMNTEAFF	TGCAGTGCAAGACCCCCAATGAACACTGAAGCTTTCTTT
many	TRBV12-3/TRBV12-4	TRBD2	TRBJ2-7	CASARREGSYEQYF	TGTGCCAGCGCACGTCGGGAGGGTTCCTACGAGCAGTACTTC
many	TRBV2	TRBD1	TRBJ1-5	CASSGTGSRDNQPQHF	TGTGCCAGCAGCGGGACAGGGAGTAGGGACAATCAGCCCCAGCATTTT
NA	TRBV5-1	NA	TRBJ2-3	CASSLSGRATDTQYF	TGCGCCAGCAGCTTGAGCGGGCGGGCAACAGATACGCAGTATTTT
many	TRBV25-1	TRBD2	TRBJ2-7	CASSEAGVQSYEQYF	TGTGCCAGCAGTGAAGCGGGGGTACAATCCTACGAGCAGTACTTC
few	TRBV20-1	NA	TRBJ2-5	CSARDGSQETQYF	TGCAGTGCTAGAGACGGAAGCCAAGAGACCCAGTACTTC
NA	TRBV28	NA	TRBJ2-7	CASRSTGNYEQYF	TGTGCCAGCAGATCAACAGGGAACTACGAGCAGTACTTC
many	TRBV23-1	NA	TRBJ2-5	CASSQSSRDNAQETQYF	TGCGCCAGCAGTCAATCCTCCCGGGACAACGCTCAAGAGACCCAGTACTTC
NA	TRBV6-1	NA	TRBJ1-1	CASSERGGGRAEAFF	TGTGCCAGCAGTGAAAGGGGTGGTGGTAGGGCTGAAGCTTTCTTT
few	TRBV20-1	NA	TRBJ1-4	CSAKPPGDLNEKLFF	TGCAGTGCCAAACCTCCCGGGGATCTAAATGAAAAACTGTTTTTT
NA	TRBV7-3	NA	TRBJ2-2	CASSSRTGELFF	TGTGCCAGCAGTTCCAGGACCGGGGAGCTGTTTTTT
many	TRBV20-1	TRBD1	TRBJ1-1	CSARDRTGDSMNTEAFF	TGCAGTGCTAGAGATAGGACAGGGGACTCCATGAACACTGAAGCTTTCTTT
many	TRBV28	TRBD1	TRBJ2-7	CASSPGTVRTYEQYF	TGTGCCAGCAGCCCCGGGACAGTCCGTACCTACGAGCAGTACTTC
NA	TRBV6-6	NA	TRBJ1-1	CASSGTDKNTEAFF	TGTGCCAGCAGTGGGACGGACAAGAACACTGAAGCTTTCTTT
few	TRBV9	NA	TRBJ2-7	CASSRSESSYEQYF	TGTGCCAGCAGCCGCAGTGAAAGCTCCTACGAGCAGTACTTC
NA	TRBV28	NA	TRBJ2-1	CASSPPANEQFF	TGTGCCAGCAGTCCCCCTGCCAATGAGCAGTTCTTC
NA	TRBV27	TRBD2	TRBJ2-3	CASSYQAGLAGRSDTQYF	TGTGCCAGCAGTTACCAGGCAGGACTAGCGGGAAGGTCAGATACGCAGTATTTT
many	TRBV29-1	NA	TRBJ2-7	CRGGTVGQKSSYEQYF	TGCAGGGGTGGGACGGTCGGACAAAAGAGCTCCTACGAGCAGTACTTC
many	TRBV2	TRBD1	TRBJ2-5	CASSWDRLQETQYF	TGTGCCAGCAGTTGGGACAGGCTCCAAGAGACCCAGTACTTC
many	TRBV14	NA	TRBJ2-1	CASSQVLGGLGQFF	TGTGCCAGCAGCCAAGTCTTAGGGGGGCTCGGGCAGTTCTTC
many	TRBV27	TRBD1	TRBJ2-7	CASSSPGQGAYEQYF	TGTGCCAGCAGTTCACCGGGACAGGGGGCTTACGAGCAGTACTTC
few	TRBV20-1	TRBD2	TRBJ2-7	CSAVGLGGSLEQYF	TGCAGTGCCGTTGGACTAGGTGGGTCCCTCGAGCAGTACTTC
NA	TRBV27	NA	TRBJ1-2	CASSLIWGGGRAEGYTF	TGTGCCAGCAGTTTAATTTGGGGGGGGGGCAGGGCAGAAGGCTACACCTTC
NA	TRBV10-3	NA	TRBJ2-7	CAISESENYEQYF	TGTGCCATCAGTGAGTCCGAAAACTACGAGCAGTACTTC
few	TRBV28	NA	TRBJ2-1	CASSSPSVGRNEQFF	TGTGCCAGCAGTTCCCCGTCGGTGGGGCGGAATGAGCAGTTCTTC
many	TRBV12-3/TRBV12-4	TRBD2	TRBJ2-1	CASSFFGRAHEQFF	TGTGCCAGCAGTTTCTTCGGGAGGGCCCATGAGCAGTTCTTC
few	TRBV19	NA	TRBJ1-1	CASSITQGQTEAFF	TGTGCCAGTAGTATAACACAGGGACAAACTGAAGCTTTCTTT
NA	TRBV18	NA	TRBJ1-3	CASSPGRTGNTIYF	TGTGCCAGCTCTCCAGGGAGGACTGGAAACACCATATATTTT
few	TRBV20-1	NA	TRBJ2-1	CSARVNSYNEQFF	TGCAGTGCGAGGGTGAACTCCTACAATGAGCAGTTCTTC
NA	TRBV11-3	NA	TRBJ2-1	CASSSRQADEQFF	TGTGCCAGCAGCTCGAGACAGGCCGATGAGCAGTTCTTC
NA	TRBV5-1	NA	TRBJ2-1	CASRILQGNEQFF	TGCGCCAGCCGAATCTTACAGGGCAATGAGCAGTTCTTC
few	TRBV4-3	TRBD2	TRBJ2-1	CASSQDPTSGIGSYNEQFF	TGCGCCAGCAGCCAAGACCCCACTAGCGGGATTGGTTCCTACAATGAGCAGTTCTTC
NA	TRBV6-5	NA	TRBJ2-7	CASSYKSYSYEQYF	TGTGCCAGCAGTTACAAGAGTTACTCCTACGAGCAGTACTTC
NA	TRBV10-3	NA	TRBJ2-5	CAISDPGPKETQYF	TGTGCCATCAGTGATCCAGGTCCGAAGGAGACCCAGTACTTC
NA	TRBV6-5	NA	TRBJ2-3	CASSYLVGGGSTDTQYF	TGTGCCAGCAGTTACCTCGTCGGGGGAGGAAGCACAGATACGCAGTATTTT
few	TRBV7-3	TRBD1	TRBJ1-5	CASSRDRDQPQHF	TGTGCCAGCAGCCGGGACAGGGATCAGCCCCAGCATTTT
many	TRBV6-5	TRBD2	TRBJ2-3	CASSSLAGVGTDTQYF	TGTGCCAGCAGTTCCTTAGCGGGAGTGGGTACAGATACGCAGTATTTT
many	TRBV29-1	NA	TRBJ2-5	CSVAGTIQETQYF	TGCAGCGTTGCCGGGACAATACAAGAGACCCAGTACTTC
many	TRBV7-9	TRBD1	TRBJ1-3	CASSPGQGAQGNTIYF	TGTGCCAGCAGCCCTGGGCAGGGGGCGCAAGGAAACACCATATATTTT
NA	TRBV10-3	TRBD2	TRBJ2-3	CAISLAGADTQYF	TGTGCCATCAGTCTAGCGGGAGCAGATACGCAGTATTTT
NA	TRBV20-1	NA	TRBJ2-6	CSASAIGSGANVLTF	TGCAGTGCTAGTGCCATAGGCTCTGGGGCCAACGTCCTGACTTTC
few	TRBV27	NA	TRBJ1-2	CASTPHPANYGYTF	TGTGCCAGCACCCCACACCCAGCTAACTATGGCTACACCTTC
many	TRBV29-1	TRBD1	TRBJ1-1	CSGGQGRNTEAFF	TGCAGCGGAGGACAGGGCAGGAACACTGAAGCTTTCTTT
NA	TRBV30	NA	TRBJ2-1	CAWISPTSYNEQFF	TGTGCCTGGATATCGCCGACCTCCTACAATGAGCAGTTCTTC